This T cell receptor (beta chain) is from a study of blood T cell repertoires in COVID-19. Sequencing was performed with immunoSEQ multiplex PCR; in TCRdb, only in-frame clones are kept and a portion is missing. The data hold 250,000 to 300,000 clones, with 88% observed a single time. Material: peripheral blood. This sequence originates from a woman aged 40 to 50 who had recovered from COVID-19.

In DNA form, the CDR3 reads TGTGCCAGCTCACCATATAGCTTGGGCAATGAGCAGTTCTTC. Translated, it gives CASSPYSLGNEQFF. The rearrangement links TRBV18 to TRBJ2-1; D is ambiguous. CDR3 size: 14 residues. The germline gives CDR1 KGHSH, CDR2 LQKENI. Trimming cost V 2 bases and J 6 bases, with 11 bases left between them. Drawing the rest from reference TRBV18 and TRBJ2-1, the complete variable domain is NAGVMQNPRHLVRRRGQEARLRCSPMKGHSHVYWYRQLPEEGLKFMVYLQKENIIDESGMPKERFSAEFPKEGPSILRIQQVVRGDSAAYFCASSPYSLGNEQFFGPGTRLTVL.